Described below is a single TCR beta chain sequence and its context. Produced via immunoSEQ multiplex PCR; TCRdb's table is partial and in-frame only. The table lists under 200,000 clones, 65% to 90% of them singletons. The data are from a study of blood T cell repertoires in COVID-19. This CDR3 spans 11 amino acids. From germline, CDR1 is SEHNR and CDR2 FQNEAQ (reference sequence). Trimming took 5 bases from V and 5 from J, leaving 6 bases between them. V is TRBV7-9 and J is TRBJ2-5; the D is unclear. This TCR came from a human donor in a cohort sampled during active COVID-19. The source material was peripheral blood. This CDR3 is CASSPVETQYF. CDR3 DNA: TGTGCCAGCAGCCCCGTCGAGACCCAGTACTTC.